These T cell receptor beta chains were read from a single sample in a study of T-cell memory formation after mild COVID-19. TCRdb reanalysed the 5' RACE reads using MiXCR and keeps one entry per CDR3 protein. In the table there are around 100,000 distinct CDR3 sequences, 22% of which are singletons. Sample: PBMCs or a T cell subset sorted from them (not recorded which). These receptors came from a man between 18 and 29 years old who had mild COVID-19 (a few samples of this study predate the infection). Cell type and time point are not known. The conserved cysteine and the conserved F or W are not part of the CDR3 here. D genes are given only for firm matches.

V gene: TRBV29-1; J gene: TRBJ1-4; D gene: -; CDR3 protein: SVDGENEKLF
V gene: TRBV27; J gene: TRBJ1-1; D gene: -; CDR3 protein: ASSLGGAATSAF
V gene: TRBV7-2; J gene: TRBJ2-6; D gene: -; CDR3 protein: ASSHWSSGANVLT
V gene: TRBV12-3/TRBV12-4; J gene: TRBJ1-2; D gene: -; CDR3 protein: ASSFPGGGHGYT
V gene: TRBV7-8; J gene: TRBJ2-3; D gene: TRBD2; CDR3 protein: ASSLTSGGPDTQY
V gene: TRBV7-2; J gene: TRBJ2-2; D gene: -; CDR3 protein: ASSLYGAGTGELF
V gene: TRBV20-1; J gene: TRBJ2-1; D gene: TRBD1; CDR3 protein: SASRATGVALYNEQF
V gene: TRBV4-1; J gene: TRBJ2-1; D gene: TRBD2; CDR3 protein: ASSQDLAGGRDEQF
V gene: TRBV11-2; J gene: TRBJ2-1; D gene: -; CDR3 protein: ASSLQDDPYNEQF
V gene: TRBV5-1; J gene: TRBJ1-5; D gene: -; CDR3 protein: ASSLSGQGNQPQH
V gene: TRBV4-3; J gene: TRBJ1-1; D gene: -; CDR3 protein: ASSQDRGNTEAF
V gene: TRBV9; J gene: TRBJ1-2; D gene: -; CDR3 protein: ASSAAPGGDGYT
V gene: TRBV2; J gene: TRBJ2-5; D gene: -; CDR3 protein: ASDRDATRETQY
V gene: TRBV9; J gene: TRBJ1-5; D gene: TRBD1; CDR3 protein: ASSDRQGGQPQH
V gene: TRBV6-5; J gene: TRBJ1-4; D gene: -; CDR3 protein: ASSSGASGEKLF
V gene: TRBV7-9; J gene: TRBJ1-6; D gene: -; CDR3 protein: ASSTVPFFSPLH